These 18 T cell receptor beta chains were sequenced from one sample in a study of neoadjuvant nivolumab and ipilimumab in lung cancer. Only in-frame clones appear in the TCRdb table, and some are missing; sequencing was by immunoSEQ multiplex PCR. The table includes some 50,000 clones, roughly 89% detected once. The starting material was blood, obtained before neoadjuvant nivolumab, alone or with ipilimumab. The receptor source for this set is an adult with non-small cell lung cancer. Some clones in this sample may be carry-over from other donors' samples.

The rearrangement joins TRBV5-1 to TRBJ2-7; TRBD2 agrees at 16 bases. The CDR3 spans 16 residues. With V trimmed by 3 bases and J by 2 bases, 2 bases remained unmatched. The germline gives CDR1 SGHRS, CDR2 YFSETQ. This CDR3 is CASSWGLAGGTYEQYF. Here the CDR3 DNA reads TGCGCCAGCAGCTGGGGACTAGCGGGAGGGACCTACGAGCAGTACTTC.

The chain combines TRBV6-5 with TRBJ2-3; no firm D call. The CDR3 has 11 residues. Trimming removed 3 bases from V and 4 bases from J, with 2 bases in between. CDR1 is MNHEY and CDR2 is SVGAGI in the germline V gene. The CDR3 bases are TGTGCCAGCAGTTATGCAGATACGCAGTATTTT. Amino acid sequence: CASSYADTQYF.

Only one count was recorded for this clone. Within the sample, other DNA sequences also encode this same CDR3. The chain is built from TRBV7-9 and TRBJ2-1; weak D call: TRBD2 (6 bases). V lost 4 bases, J lost 4 bases, and 8 bases lay in between. CDR3 length: 13 amino acids. The V gene's germline CDR1 is SEHNR and CDR2 FQNEAQ (reference sequence). CDR3 sequence reads: CASSSGLYNEQFF. The CDR3 region has the DNA TGTGCCAGCAGCTCAGGACTATACAATGAGCAGTTCTTC.

This clone was counted a single time. The chain combines TRBV27 with TRBJ1-1; D might be TRBD1 (5 bases). With 6 bases removed from V and 2 bases from J, the gap between germline ends came to 19 bases. Germline-derived CDR1 and CDR2 are MNHEY and SMNVEV (reference sequence). This CDR3 is built from 16 residues. The chain's CDR3 is CASRFLSMGTNTEAFF. For the CDR3, the DNA is TGTGCCAGCAGATTTCTCTCTATGGGGACCAACACTGAAGCTTTCTTT.

V usage is TRBV18 and J usage is TRBJ2-7; a possible D gene is TRBD1 (6 bases). Germline V gene lookup returns CDR1 KGHSH and CDR2 LQKENI. With 3 bases removed from V and 5 bases from J, the gap between germline ends came to 11 bases. CDR3 length: 13 amino acids. CDR3 DNA: TGTGCCAGCTCACCGGCAACAGGGAACGAGCAGTACTTC. Residues: CASSPATGNEQYF.

J is TRBJ2-2 and V is TRBV30, with D uncertain. Germline CDR1 is GTSNPN and CDR2 is SVGIG (reference sequence). V lost 0 bases to trimming and J lost 5 bases, with 4 bases between them. This CDR3 comprises 12 residues. This CDR3 reads CAWSVNTGELFF. DNA for the CDR3: TGTGCCTGGAGTGTAAATACCGGGGAGCTGTTTTTT.

V and J are TRBV29-1 and TRBJ2-7; perhaps D is TRBD1 or TRBD2 (5 bases each). V was cut by 4 bases and J by 3 bases, with 16 bases left in between. The CDR3 extends over 14 amino acids. Germline V gives CDR1 SQVTM, CDR2 ANQGSEA. DNA of the CDR3: TGCAGCGTTGCCCAGCGGTGGGGCTTCTACGAGCAGTACTTC. Its protein is CSVAQRWGFYEQYF.

Remarks on this clone: One end of the junction varies from germline; a read error may be responsible. The chain joins TRBV9 to TRBJ2-1; 13 bases are a match to TRBD2. This CDR3 comprises 13 residues. Germline CDR1 and CDR2: SGDLS and YYNGEE. The CDR3 here is CASSPGLAGVSIF. The CDR3 nucleotides are TGTGCCAGCAGCCCCGGACTAGCGGGAGTCTCAATCTTC.

This clone appeared once. The rearrangement links TRBV30 to TRBJ2-3, with TRBD2 matching over 10 bases. With V trimmed by 8 bases and J by 5 bases, 10 bases remained unmatched. From germline, CDR1 is GTSNPN and CDR2 SVGIG (reference sequence). CDR3 length equals 14 residues. The CDR3 DNA reads as TGTGCCGGGAAGCGGGAGGGCCGCTTAGATACGCAGTATTTT. Amino acids: CAGKREGRLDTQYF.

The chain combines TRBV2 with TRBJ1-1, with D hard to call. V was pared by 0 bases and J by 10 bases, with 9 bases between. In germline, CDR1 is SNHLY, CDR2 FYNNEI. The CDR3 has 12 residues. The CDR3 region has the DNA TGTGCCAGCAGTGAAGCGCTTCGGGGAGCTTTCTTT. Amino acid sequence: CASSEALRGAFF.

The rearrangement joins TRBV28 to TRBJ2-7; TRBD1 aligns across 9 bases. Germline CDR1 MDHEN, CDR2 SYDVKM. The ends lost 8 bases at V and 4 bases at J; junction bases unmatched: 9. This CDR3 spans 14 amino acids. CDR3 DNA: TGTGCCAGCTGGGGAGGGACAGGGAGGTACGAGCAGTACTTC. Its translation: CASWGGTGRYEQYF.

In nucleotides, the CDR3 is TGTGCCACCAGCACCGGAGGGCCTGGCACAGATACGCAGTATTTT. Translation gives CATSTGGPGTDTQYF. The chain recombines TRBV15 with TRBJ2-3; tentatively, D is TRBD2 (6 bases). The CDR3 runs to 15 residues. The V end lost 4 bases, the J end lost 1 base, and 12 bases lay between the germline ends. Germline V gene data show CDR1 as LNHNV and CDR2 as YYDKDF (reference sequence).

The chain is built from TRBV19 and TRBJ1-2; D is uncertain. The germline CDR1 and CDR2 sequences are LNHDA and SQIVND (reference sequence). The length of the CDR3 is 15 residues. The V and J ends lost 3 bases and 0 bases respectively, with 11 bases between them. CDR3: CASSMGGRTNYGYTF. The DNA of the CDR3 is TGTGCCAGTAGTATGGGCGGCAGGACTAACTATGGCTACACCTTC.

V gene TRBV4-3 combines with J gene TRBJ2-1; tentatively, D is TRBD2 (6 bases). With 9 bases removed from V and 6 bases from J, the gap between germline ends came to 12 bases. Germline V gives CDR1 LGHNA, CDR2 YSLEER. CDR3 length: 12 residues. CDR3 residues: CASRRGSNEQFF. The CDR3 DNA reads as TGCGCCAGTAGACGGGGGTCCAATGAGCAGTTCTTC.

V and J are TRBV4-2 and TRBJ2-7; D ambiguous. This CDR3 is built from 14 residues. Germline CDR1 and CDR2: LGHNA and YNFKEQ. V lost 1 base and J lost 3, with 10 bases in between. DNA of the CDR3: TGTGCCAGCAGCCAAGCTGGCGTTTTCTACGAGCAGTACTTC. Protein product: CASSQAGVFYEQYF.

CDR3 DNA: TGTGCCATCAGTGAGTTAGGGCTCGAGCAGTACTTC. Encoded protein: CAISELGLEQYF. The V and J genes are TRBV10-3 and TRBJ2-7; D unclear. Trimming took off 1 base at V and 6 bases at J, with 7 bases between the two ends. The CDR3 runs 12 residues. Germline V gene lookup returns CDR1 ENHRY and CDR2 SYGVKD.

This chain connects TRBV29-1 to TRBJ1-1, with 8 bases that match TRBD1. The CDR3 totals 10 residues. Germline V gives CDR1 SQVTM, CDR2 ANQGSEA. The V segment lost 7 bases and the J segment 8 bases; nucleotides outside the gene matches: 3. As DNA, the CDR3 is TGCAGCGCCGGGACAGGCGAAGCTTTCTTT. Its protein product is CSAGTGEAFF.

The chain couples TRBV11-2 to TRBJ2-5; TRBD2 is a possible D gene (6 bases). This CDR3 spans 12 amino acids. The V gene lost 5 bases and the J gene lost 5 bases, with 9 bases spanning the gap. Looked up from germline, CDR1 is SGHAT and CDR2 is FQNNGV. CDR3 loop: CASSLARETQYF. The CDR3 nucleotides read TGTGCCAGCAGCCTAGCGCGGGAGACCCAGTACTTC.